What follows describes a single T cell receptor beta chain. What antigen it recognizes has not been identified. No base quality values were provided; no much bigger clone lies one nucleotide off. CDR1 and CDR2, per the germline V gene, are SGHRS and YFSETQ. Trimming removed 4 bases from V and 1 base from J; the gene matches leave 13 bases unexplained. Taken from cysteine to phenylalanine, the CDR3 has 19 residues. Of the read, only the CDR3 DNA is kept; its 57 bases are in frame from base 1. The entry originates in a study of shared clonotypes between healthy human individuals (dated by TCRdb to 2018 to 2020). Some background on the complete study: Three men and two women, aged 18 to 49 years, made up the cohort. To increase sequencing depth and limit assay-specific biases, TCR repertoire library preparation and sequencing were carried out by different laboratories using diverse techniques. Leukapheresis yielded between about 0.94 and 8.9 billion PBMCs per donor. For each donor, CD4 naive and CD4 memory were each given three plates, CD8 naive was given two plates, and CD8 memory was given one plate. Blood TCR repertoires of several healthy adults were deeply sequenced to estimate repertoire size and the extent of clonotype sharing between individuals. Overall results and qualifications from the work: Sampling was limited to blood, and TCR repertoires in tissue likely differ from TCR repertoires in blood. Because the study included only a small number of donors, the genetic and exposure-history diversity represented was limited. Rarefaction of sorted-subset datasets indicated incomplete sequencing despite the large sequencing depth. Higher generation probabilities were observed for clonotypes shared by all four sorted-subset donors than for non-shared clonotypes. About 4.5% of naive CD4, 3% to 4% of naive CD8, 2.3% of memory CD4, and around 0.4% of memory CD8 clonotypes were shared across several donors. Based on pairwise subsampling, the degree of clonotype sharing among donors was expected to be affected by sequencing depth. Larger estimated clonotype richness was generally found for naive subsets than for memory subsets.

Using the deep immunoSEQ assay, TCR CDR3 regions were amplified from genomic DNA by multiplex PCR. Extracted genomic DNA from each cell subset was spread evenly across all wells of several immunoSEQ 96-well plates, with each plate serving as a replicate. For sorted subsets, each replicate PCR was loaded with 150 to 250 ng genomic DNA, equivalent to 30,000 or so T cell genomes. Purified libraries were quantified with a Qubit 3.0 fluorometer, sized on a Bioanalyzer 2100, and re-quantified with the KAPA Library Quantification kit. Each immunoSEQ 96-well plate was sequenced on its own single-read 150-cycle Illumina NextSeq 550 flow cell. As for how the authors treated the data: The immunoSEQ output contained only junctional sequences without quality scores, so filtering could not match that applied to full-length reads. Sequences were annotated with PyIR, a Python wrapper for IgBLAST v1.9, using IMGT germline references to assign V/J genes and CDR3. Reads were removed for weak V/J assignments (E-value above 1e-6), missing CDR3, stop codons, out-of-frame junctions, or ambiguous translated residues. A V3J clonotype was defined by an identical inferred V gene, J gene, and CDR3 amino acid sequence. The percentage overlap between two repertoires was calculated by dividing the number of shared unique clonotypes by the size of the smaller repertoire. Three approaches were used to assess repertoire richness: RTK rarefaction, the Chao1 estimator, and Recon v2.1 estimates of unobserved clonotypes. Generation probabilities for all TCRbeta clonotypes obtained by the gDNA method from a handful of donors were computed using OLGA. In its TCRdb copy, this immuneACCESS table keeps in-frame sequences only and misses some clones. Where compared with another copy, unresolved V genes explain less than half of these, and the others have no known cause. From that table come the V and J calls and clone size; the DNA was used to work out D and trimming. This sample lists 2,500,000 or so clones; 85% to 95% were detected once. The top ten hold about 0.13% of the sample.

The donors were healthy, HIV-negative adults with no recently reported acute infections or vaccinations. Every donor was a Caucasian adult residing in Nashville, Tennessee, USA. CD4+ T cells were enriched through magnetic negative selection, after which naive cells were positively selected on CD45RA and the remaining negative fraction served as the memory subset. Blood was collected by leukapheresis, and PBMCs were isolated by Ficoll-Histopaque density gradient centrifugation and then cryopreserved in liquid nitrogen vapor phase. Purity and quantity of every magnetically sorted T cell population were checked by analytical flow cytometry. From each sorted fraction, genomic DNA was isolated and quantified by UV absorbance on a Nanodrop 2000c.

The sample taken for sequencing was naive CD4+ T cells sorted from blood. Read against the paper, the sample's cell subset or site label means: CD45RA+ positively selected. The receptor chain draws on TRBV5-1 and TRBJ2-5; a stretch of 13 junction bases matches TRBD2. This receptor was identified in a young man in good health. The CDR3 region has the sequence CASSPGTSGARRTQETQYF. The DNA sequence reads TGCGCCAGCAGCCCCGGGACTAGCGGGGCGCGCCGGACCCAAGAGACCCAGTACTTC.